This TCR beta chain was obtained from a study of post-analysis software for immune sequencing data. Of note for this clonotype: Its antigen is currently unknown.

Unique molecular identifiers tagged the TCR beta cDNA libraries. TCRdb called the PCR reads again in MiXCR, with one record for every CDR3 protein. The table lists hundreds of thousands of distinct CDR3 sequences, roughly 27% of them singletons. The study's findings and limits: Among 5 or 6 TRBV segments more frequent in patients than controls were TRBV5-6, TRBV5-1 and TRBV20-1. Under the F measure, samples that were prepared in one batch clustered strongly together.

The CDR3 runs 12 residues. Trimming removed 5 bases from V and 4 bases from J, with 8 bases in between. This TCR was sampled from a girl aged 5-17 years with multiple sclerosis. The J gene is TRBJ1-1, the V gene TRBV12-3 or TRBV12-4; unclear D gene. The material sequenced was blood. The CDR3 nucleotides read TGTGCCAGCAGTAGGGTGAGCACTGAAGCTTTCTTT. The encoded protein is CASSRVSTEAFF.